This T cell receptor (beta chain) was documented in a study of CD8 T cells in Susac syndrome. Study results and caveats: It was acknowledged in the study that its TCR sequencing and HLA analysis involved a relatively small number of individuals.

Negative isolation was used for CD8+ and CD4+ T cells, and FACS enrichment was applied to TEMRA cells. The CDR3 extends over 15 amino acids. V was shortened by 1 base and J by 4 bases, with 13 bases between the two germline ends. Germline V gene data show CDR1 as SGHDN and CDR2 as FVKESK. To note about this clonotype: Its antigen is unidentified.

An amount of RNA that ranged from about 0.45 to 1 ug was reverse transcribed with random hexamers. In TCRdb, the immunoSEQ multiplex PCR reads were re-called with MiXCR into one record per CDR3 protein. The sample carries roughly 200,000 distinct CDR3 sequences, over 85% recorded once. What was sequenced was CD4+ T cells from PBMCs. V and J are TRBV14 and TRBJ1-2; no clear D. This clonotype was obtained from a human donor in good health. The CDR3 region is CASSQALTGSYGYTF. The CDR3 region has the DNA TGTGCCAGCAGCCAAGCCCTGACGGGGAGCTATGGCTACACCTTC.